By share, the clone carrying this TCR beta chain counts as medium-sized. As yet, its antigen is unknown. This CDR3 spans 13 amino acids. Germline V gene data show CDR1 as GTSNPN and CDR2 as SVGIG (reference sequence). The V gene lost 5 bases and the J gene lost 3 bases, with 13 bases spanning the gap. Each sample used 550 to 650 ng of genomic DNA from bulk tumor tissue. Multiple widely separated biopsies were taken from each primary tumor at surgery. Patients with untreated, newly diagnosed non-small cell lung cancer underwent curative surgery. These data originate in a study of immune heterogeneity within non-small cell lung tumors. Study-wide results and limits: Dominant CDR3 beta clonotypes repeated across a patient's tumor loci, while different loci held unique high-frequency clones. With local tumor mutational burden, local T-cell clonality showed a moderate but significant correlation (R roughly 0.36). High-frequency T-cell receptor beta clonotypes differed largely between individual patients.

TCR beta CDR3 regions came from multiplex PCR with 32 forward V and 13 reverse J primers. TCRdb recomputed calls from the multiplex PCR reads with MiXCR, one row per CDR3 protein. The sample contains about 3,500 distinct CDR3 sequences, roughly a quarter of which appear only once. The chain carries TRBV30 and TRBJ1-2, with a possible D match to TRBD1 (5 bases). The sequence derives from a man in his 60s with non-small cell lung cancer. Material for sequencing was lung tumor tissue. CDR3: CAWLKGVHYGYTF. The CDR3 nucleotides read TGTGCCTGGCTGAAAGGGGTTCACTATGGCTACACCTTC.